The 22 T cell receptor beta chains in this list originate from one sample, sequenced in a study of T cells expressing NK-cell markers. One entry per CDR3 protein, without DNA, is what TCRdb gives after re-calling the 5' RACE reads. The table for this sample gives 550,000 or so distinct CDR3 sequences. Specimen: blood T cells: a sorted CD56 or NKG2C T cell subset, CD4+ or CD8+ T cells, or bulk PBMC T cells (not recorded which). Receptors originate from a young man in good health.

The gene calls are TRBV5-6 and TRBJ1-2. CDR1 and CDR2 (germline): SGHDT, YYEEEE. There are 13 residues in the CDR3. This CDR3 is CASSLVTGSGYTF.

This chain connects TRBV12-3 or TRBV12-4 to TRBJ2-1; the D call of TRBD2 rests on TCRdb alone, since no DNA is present to check it. The CDR3 extends over 16 amino acids. The CDR3: CASSWNLAGVLNEQFF.

The chain recombines TRBV7-9 with TRBJ2-2; the TCRdb D gene call, TRBD2, has no DNA to confirm it. Germline CDR1 SEHNR, CDR2 FQNEAQ (reference sequence). CDR3 length: 15 amino acids. CDR3 in amino acids: CASSLDLGGTGELFF.

This rearrangement joins TRBV5-1 to TRBJ2-1; checking the TCRdb D call of TRBD2 is not possible without DNA. Germline-derived CDR1 and CDR2 are SGHRS and YFSETQ. There are 15 residues in the CDR3. The CDR3 region is CASSLTLASYNEQFF. The full variable domain, with the rest looked up from reference TRBV5-1 and TRBJ2-1, is KAGVTQTPRYLIKTRGQQVTLSCSPISGHRSVSWYQQTPGQGLQFLFEYFSETQRNKGNFPGRFSGRQFSNSRSEMNVSTLELGDSALYLCASSLTLASYNEQFFGPGTRLTVL.

The chain uses TRBV24-1 and TRBJ2-3; the TCRdb D gene call, TRBD2, has no DNA to confirm it. This CDR3 comprises 18 residues. CDR1 and CDR2 from the germline V gene are KGHDR and SFDVKD. The CDR3 sequence: CATSDLPQAGGLADTQYF.

The gene calls are TRBV7-3 and TRBJ2-1; TCRdb proposes TRBD1, but this gene call is untestable without DNA. Per the germline V gene, CDR1 is SGHTA and CDR2 is FQGTGA. The CDR3 is 17 residues long. The CDR3 sequence: CASSFPWDRQNYNEQFF.

V gene TRBV7-2 combines with J gene TRBJ2-1; the D call from TCRdb, TRBD1, cannot be confirmed without DNA. In germline, CDR1 is SGHTA, CDR2 FQGNSA. CDR3 length equals 16 residues. CDR3 in amino acids: CASSPGPTIRYNEQFF.

This rearrangement joins TRBV7-9 to TRBJ1-1; with no DNA, the TCRdb D assignment of TRBD1 cannot be verified. The CDR3 sequence is 15 residues long. Germline lookup yields CDR1 SEHNR and CDR2 FQNEAQ (reference sequence). The CDR3 here is CASSLPLASFSEAFF.

The rearrangement joins TRBV7-3 to TRBJ1-2; TCRdb outputs TRBD1, but without DNA this stays unchecked. The CDR3 has 15 amino acids. Germline assignment: CDR1 SGHTA and CDR2 FQGTGA. CDR3 in amino acids: CASSLPGQGMGGYTF.

The gene calls are TRBV2 and TRBJ1-2; TCRdb's D call, TRBD1, is unchecked because there is no DNA. The CDR3 extends over 14 amino acids. The germline V gene encodes CDR1 SNHLY and CDR2 FYNNEI. CDR3: CASRAGTGQKGYTF. The entire variable domain, with the rest obtained from reference TRBV2 and TRBJ1-2, is as follows: EPEVTQTPSHQVTQMGQEVILRCVPISNHLYFYWYRQILGQKVEFLVSFYNNEISEKSEIFDDQFSVERPDGSNFTLKIRSTKLEDSAMYFCASRAGTGQKGYTFGSGTRLTVV.

The chain joins TRBV6-1 to TRBJ1-6; absent DNA, TCRdb's TRBD1 call cannot be checked. Per germline, CDR1 MNHNS and CDR2 SASEGT. This CDR3 is 16 amino acids long. The CDR3 spells CASSINTGTENSPLHF.

The chain combines TRBV20-1 with TRBJ2-3; the TCRdb D gene call, TRBD2, has no DNA to confirm it. CDR3 length equals 15 residues. CDR1 is DFQATT and CDR2 is SNEGSKA in the germline V gene (reference sequence). CDR3: CSARDRGLGTDTQYF.

This chain links TRBV27 with TRBJ2-7; with no DNA, the TCRdb D assignment of TRBD1 cannot be verified. Germline loops: CDR1 MNHEY, CDR2 SMNVEV (reference sequence). This CDR3 has 13 residues. The CDR3 loop is CASRGQGQYEQYF.

The chain combines TRBV12-3 or TRBV12-4 with TRBJ2-3; there is no DNA to check the TCRdb D call of TRBD1. There are 16 residues in the CDR3. The CDR3 spells CASRSLGQGATDTQYF.

J is TRBJ1-5 and V is TRBV20-1; TCRdb's D call, TRBD1, is unchecked because there is no DNA. Germline V CDR1 and CDR2: DFQATT, SNEGSKA (reference sequence). The CDR3 consists of 14 residues. The CDR3 loop is CSARDQRGNQPQHF.

The chain couples TRBV12-3 or TRBV12-4 to TRBJ2-2. The CDR3 is 14 amino acids. CDR3 loop: CASTSTANTGELFF.

The chain links TRBV7-8 to TRBJ2-2; no DNA is available, so the TRBD1 call from TCRdb remains unchecked. The CDR3 length is 17 residues. Germline CDR1 and CDR2: SGHVS and FQNEAQ. CDR3 region: CASSLPRGIFKTGELFF.

The chain uses TRBV20-1 and TRBJ2-7; TCRdb calls TRBD2, which cannot be checked without DNA. This CDR3 comprises 14 residues. Germline V lookup: CDR1 DFQATT, CDR2 SNEGSKA (reference sequence). This CDR3 is CSARRAEGVYEQYF.

The chain uses TRBV6-2 or TRBV6-3 and TRBJ2-7. This CDR3 spans 13 amino acids. CDR1 is MNHEY, CDR2 SVGEGT, per germline. This CDR3 is CASRLRGVYEQYF.

The CDR3 sequence is CASSQADRGWPYNEQFF. V gene TRBV14 combines with J gene TRBJ2-1; TCRdb proposes TRBD1, but this gene call is untestable without DNA. CDR1 is SGHDN, CDR2 FVKESK, per germline. This CDR3 comprises 17 residues.

The chain combines TRBV12-3 or TRBV12-4 with TRBJ2-5. The CDR3 consists of 18 residues. The CDR3 protein is CASSLAQWFGQAKETQYF.

This chain uses TRBV11-2 with TRBJ2-5. Germline V gene data show CDR1 as SGHAT and CDR2 as FQNNGV. This CDR3 comprises 14 residues. This chain's CDR3 is CASSFGPNQETQYF.